This TCR beta chain was identified in a study of PD-1 blockade in mismatch repair-deficient tumors. Study-level background: Patients had about 13 mismatch repair-deficient cancer types and were previously treated and progressing.

Sequencing was performed with immunoSEQ multiplex PCR; in TCRdb, only in-frame clones are kept and a portion is missing. The table includes about 60,000 clones, about 91% detected once. Every patient had mismatch repair deficiency by PCR or immunohistochemistry. V lost 1 base and J 0 bases, leaving 3 bases between the germline ends. CDR3 size: 13 residues. Germline V gene lookup returns CDR1 SGHAT and CDR2 FQNNGV. The chain has TRBV11-2 and TRBJ1-1; unclear D gene. The clonotype comes from an adult with mismatch repair-deficient cancer. Sequenced material: peripheral blood, taken 52 weeks after starting pembrolizumab. As DNA, the CDR3 is TGTGCCAGCAGCTTAGTCTTGAACACTGAAGCTTTCTTT. It is translated as CASSLVLNTEAFF.